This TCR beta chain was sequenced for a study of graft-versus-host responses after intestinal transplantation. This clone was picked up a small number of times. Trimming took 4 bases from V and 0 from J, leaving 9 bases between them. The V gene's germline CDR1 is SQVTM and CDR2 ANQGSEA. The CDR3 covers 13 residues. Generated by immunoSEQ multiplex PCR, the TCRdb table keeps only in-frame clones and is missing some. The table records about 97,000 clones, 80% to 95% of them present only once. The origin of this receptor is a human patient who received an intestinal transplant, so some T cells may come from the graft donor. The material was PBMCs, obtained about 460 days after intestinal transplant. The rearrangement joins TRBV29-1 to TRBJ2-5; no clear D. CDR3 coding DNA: TGCAGCGTTGCCGACTTATACCAAGAGACCCAGTACTTC. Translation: CSVADLYQETQYF.